A single sample gave rise to the 19 T cell receptor beta chains below, sequenced in a study of early T cells in non-severe SARS-CoV-2 infection. In TCRdb, the 5' RACE reads were re-called with MiXCR into one record per CDR3 protein. The sample contains tens of thousands of distinct CDR3 sequences, around 12% of which appear only once. Sequencing was performed on whole blood, taken at baseline. The receptors come from an adult who was a healthcare worker with PCR-confirmed SARS-CoV-2 infection or an uninfected control (not recorded which). The donor label of this sample is uncertain.

This clonotype was observed at least ten times. The V and J genes are TRBV11-2 and TRBJ1-6; D may be TRBD1 (5 bases). The germline V gene has CDR1 SGHAT and CDR2 FQNNGV. Trimming took off 0 bases at V and 10 bases at J, with 16 bases between the two ends. This CDR3 has 16 amino acids. In DNA form, the CDR3 reads TGTGCCAGCAGCTTAGAGGGGCCCATTCAGGGCTCACCCCTCCACTTT. This codes for CASSLEGPIQGSPLHF.

The sample holds many counts of this clonotype. The chain uses TRBV7-3 and TRBJ1-2; D not certain. Trimming cost V 5 bases and J 1 base, with 11 bases left between them. Germline assignment: CDR1 SGHTA and CDR2 FQGTGA. CDR3 size: 14 residues. DNA for the CDR3: TGTGCCAGCAGCCCAGGCTACAGTAACTATGGCTACACCTTC. Its protein product is CASSPGYSNYGYTF. Based on the CDR3 plus reference TRBV7-3 and TRBJ1-2, the full variable domain is GAGVSQTPSNKVTEKGKYVELRCDPISGHTALYWYRQSLGQGPEFLIYFQGTGAADDSGLPNDRFFAVRPEGSVSTLKIQRTERGDSAVYLCASSPGYSNYGYTFGSGTRLTVV.

Concerning this clonotype: Given the absence of the conserved phenylalanine or tryptophan at the CDR3 end, a read error is likely. CDR3 in DNA: TGTGCCAGCAGTTTAGGGTATAATTCACCCCTCCACTAT. Translation: CASSLGYNSPLHY. The chain links TRBV27 to TRBJ1-6; no clear D gene. The CDR3 is made up of 13 amino acids. Deletions cut 2 bases from V and 4 bases from J, with 3 bases between. Looked up from germline, CDR1 is MNHEY and CDR2 is SMNVEV (reference sequence).

CDR3 DNA sequence: TGTGCCAGCAGCTTAGCGGGGAGGGGAGATACGCAGTATTTT. Translation: CASSLAGRGDTQYF. The rearrangement uses TRBV11-2 and TRBJ2-3; 7 nucleotides line up with TRBD2. This CDR3 has 14 residues. Germline V lookup: CDR1 SGHAT, CDR2 FQNNGV. J was trimmed by 5 bases and V by 1 base; bases with no gene match: 3. The whole variable domain, remainder taken from reference TRBV11-2 and TRBJ2-3, is EAGVAQSPRYKIIEKRQSVAFWCNPISGHATLYWYQQILGQGPKLLIQFQNNGVVDDSQLPKDRFSAERLKGVDSTLKIQPAKLEDSAVYLCASSLAGRGDTQYFGPGTRLTVL.

CDR3: CSAAGTGGFLGEQFF. The DNA of the CDR3 is TGCAGTGCCGCCGGGACAGGGGGATTCCTTGGTGAGCAGTTCTTC. The J gene is TRBJ2-1, the V gene TRBV20-1; 11 bases match TRBD1. The germline gives CDR1 DFQATT, CDR2 SNEGSKA (reference sequence). The V gene end was trimmed by 6 bases and the J gene end by 9 bases; junction bases not matched to a gene: 13. The CDR3 totals 15 residues.

This clonotype was found a few times. The chain combines TRBV18 with TRBJ2-1, with D possibly TRBD2 on 5 matching bases. The CDR3 has 17 residues. Looked up from germline, CDR1 is KGHSH and CDR2 is LQKENI. The V end was cut by 2 bases, the J end by 5 bases, with 19 bases between. CDR3 sequence reads: CASSPAPPGRKNNEQFF. Here the CDR3 DNA reads TGTGCCAGCTCACCAGCTCCCCCGGGGAGAAAAAACAATGAGCAGTTCTTC.

This clonotype was detected ten times or more. The J gene is TRBJ2-2, the V gene TRBV11-1; D gene ambiguous. This CDR3 comprises 11 residues. V was shortened by 7 bases and J by 3 bases, with 3 bases between the two germline ends. Germline V CDR1 and CDR2: SGHAT, FQDESV (reference sequence). Written as DNA, the CDR3 is TGTGCCAGCACCGACACCGGGGAGCTGTTTTTT. Protein sequence: CASTDTGELFF.

This clonotype was counted many times. V usage is TRBV7-6 and J usage is TRBJ2-1; no firm D call. The CDR3 spans 12 residues. The V end lost 5 bases, the J end lost 5 bases, and 7 bases lay between the germline ends. CDR1 is SGHVS and CDR2 is FNYEAQ in the germline V gene. The CDR3 nucleotides are TGTGCCAGCAGCAGGATCAACAATGAGCAGTTCTTC. The encoded protein is CASSRINNEQFF.

The chain is built from TRBV7-9 and TRBJ1-1; D not resolved. The length of the CDR3 is 17 residues. Germline V lookup: CDR1 SEHNR, CDR2 FQNEAQ (reference sequence). With 0 bases removed from V and 3 bases from J, the gap between germline ends came to 17 bases. The CDR3 reads CASSLAFSDFQDTEAFF. CDR3 in DNA: TGTGCCAGCAGCTTAGCGTTCTCAGACTTCCAGGACACTGAAGCTTTCTTT.

J is TRBJ2-7 and V is TRBV6-1, with a tentative D call TRBD2 (5 bases). Trimming removed 3 bases at V and 12 bases at J, with 21 bases between. Germline values: CDR1 MNHNS, CDR2 SASEGT. The CDR3 spans 14 residues. In DNA form, the CDR3 reads TGTGCCAGCAGTGAGGGGAGTAATATATATTCGCGGTACGTC. Translating it yields CASSEGSNIYSRYV.

The chain has TRBV19 and TRBJ2-3; TRBD2 might be the D (7 bases). Trimming took 5 bases from V and 6 from J, leaving 21 bases between them. The CDR3 has 16 amino acids. Germline assignment: CDR1 LNHDA and CDR2 SQIVND (reference sequence). CDR3 residues: CASSPLLWGGIDTQYF. DNA of the CDR3: TGTGCCAGTAGTCCCCTTTTGTGGGGGGGCATCGATACGCAGTATTTT.

This clonotype appeared many times. The rearrangement uses TRBV6-1 and TRBJ1-3; 8 bases fit TRBD1. V shed 7 bases and J 2 bases; nucleotides not matched to a gene: 7. The CDR3 has 15 residues. Germline V gives CDR1 MNHNS, CDR2 SASEGT. The CDR3: CASTTGQGPGNTIYF. The CDR3 region has the DNA TGTGCCAGCACTACTGGACAGGGTCCTGGAAACACCATATATTTT.

This clonotype was seen more than once but under ten times. CDR3 residues: CASSYFGQLNEKLFF. Written as DNA, the CDR3 is TGTGCCAGCAGTTACTTTGGGCAGCTCAATGAAAAACTGTTTTTT. The rearrangement uses TRBV6-5 and TRBJ1-4; unclear D gene. The CDR3 extends over 15 amino acids. Germline CDR1 and CDR2: MNHEY and SVGAGI. The V and J ends lost 1 base and 5 bases respectively, with 11 bases between them.

This clonotype was observed a few times. The chain employs TRBV9 and TRBJ1-3, with unresolved D. V lost 4 bases, J lost 4 bases, and 12 bases lay in between. CDR1 SGDLS and CDR2 YYNGEE come from the germline V gene. CDR3 size: 14 residues. CDR3: CASSPRTLGNTIYF. In DNA, the CDR3 is TGTGCCAGCAGCCCCCGGACTCTCGGAAACACCATATATTTT.

This chain uses TRBV4-1 with TRBJ1-4; 8 bases line up with TRBD1. Germline V gene lookup returns CDR1 MGHRA and CDR2 YSYEKL. This CDR3 has 15 amino acids. V shed 4 bases, J shed 7 bases, and the junction held 8 bases outside the gene matches. Here the CDR3 reads CASSPDRGRTEKLFF. The CDR3 DNA reads TGCGCCAGCAGCCCTGACAGGGGAAGAACTGAAAAACTGTTTTTT.

In its sample, this clonotype was seen many times. The chain links TRBV9 to TRBJ2-3, with a weak D call TRBD1 (6 bases). The CDR3 is made up of 15 amino acids. The germline V gene encodes CDR1 SGDLS and CDR2 YYNGEE. V lost 2 bases and J 3 bases, leaving 13 bases between the germline ends. This CDR3 reads CASSVTGKVTDTQYF. DNA for the CDR3: TGTGCCAGCAGCGTCACAGGGAAGGTTACAGATACGCAGTATTTT.

This clonotype was recorded a few times. The V call is TRBV12-5, the J call TRBJ2-5; no definite D call. Trimming left V 8 bases short and J 4 bases short, with 14 bases between. Germline values: CDR1 LGHNT, CDR2 FRNRAP. The length of the CDR3 is 13 residues. This chain's CDR3 is CASSRAEAETQYF. The CDR3 DNA reads as TGTGCTAGTAGCCGAGCAGAGGCAGAGACCCAGTACTTC.

This clonotype was observed many times. The rearrangement links TRBV6-1 to TRBJ2-7; maybe TRBD2 (5 bases). V lost 1 base to trimming and J lost 3 bases, with 7 bases between them. Germline assignment: CDR1 MNHNS and CDR2 SASEGT. The CDR3 extends over 13 amino acids. This CDR3 is CASSEVTSYEQYV. In nucleotides, the CDR3 is TGTGCCAGCAGTGAAGTAACTAGCTACGAGCAGTACGTC.

In its sample, this clonotype was seen a few times. This sequence joins TRBV18 and TRBJ1-3, with a tentative D call TRBD1 (5 bases). Germline values: CDR1 KGHSH, CDR2 LQKENI. V dropped 1 base and J dropped 4 bases, with 14 bases sitting between them. CDR3 length: 16 amino acids. The CDR3 nucleotides read TGTGCCAGCTCACCACTAGCCGGGGCGCGAGGAAACACCATATATTTT. Protein sequence: CASSPLAGARGNTIYF.